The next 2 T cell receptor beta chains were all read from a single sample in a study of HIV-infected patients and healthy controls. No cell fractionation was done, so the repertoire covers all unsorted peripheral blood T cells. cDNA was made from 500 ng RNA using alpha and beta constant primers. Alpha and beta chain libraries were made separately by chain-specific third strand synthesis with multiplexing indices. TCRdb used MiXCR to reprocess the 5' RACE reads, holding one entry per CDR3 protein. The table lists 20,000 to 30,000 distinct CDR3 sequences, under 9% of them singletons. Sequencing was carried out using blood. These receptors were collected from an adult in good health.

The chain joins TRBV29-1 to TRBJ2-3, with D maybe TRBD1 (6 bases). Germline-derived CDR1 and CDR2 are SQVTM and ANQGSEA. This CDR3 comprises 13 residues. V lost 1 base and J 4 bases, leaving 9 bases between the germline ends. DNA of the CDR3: TGCAGCGTTGAAGCCCAGGGGTCAGATACGCAGTATTTT. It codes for CSVEAQGSDTQYF.

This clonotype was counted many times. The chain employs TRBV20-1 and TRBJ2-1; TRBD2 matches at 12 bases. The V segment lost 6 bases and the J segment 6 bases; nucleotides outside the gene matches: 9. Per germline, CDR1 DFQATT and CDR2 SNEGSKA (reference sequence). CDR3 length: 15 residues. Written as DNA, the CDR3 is TGCAGTGCCAACCGGCCGGGACTAGCGGGCAATGAGCAGTTCTTC. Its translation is CSANRPGLAGNEQFF.